A selection of T cell receptor beta chains follows, all from one sample in a study of cytomegalovirus exposure and HLA in healthy donors. Only in-frame clones appear in the TCRdb table, and some are missing; sequencing was by immunoSEQ multiplex PCR. This sample has approximately 180,000 clones, with about four fifths found just once. The sample taken for sequencing was PBMCs. The receptors were sampled from a young man in good health and CMV-seronegative. Each CDR3 is given with its conserved first and last residue.

j_call v_call cdr3_length cdr3_aa
TRBJ2-2 TRBV28 17 CASSPPPTGVSTGELFF
TRBJ1-5 TRBV15 14 CATSRDRDRRTQHF
. TRBV27 14 CASSLTGAPYEQYF
TRBJ2-7 TRBV11-2 15 CASSLVASYSYEQYF
TRBJ1-5 TRBV27 14 CASSLVPVNQPQHF
TRBJ1-4 TRBV6-1 16 CASSGGQGVSNEKLFF
TRBJ2-3 TRBV4-3 17 CASSHDNTKRGTDTQYF
. TRBV6-1 15 CASKRAGEPHYEQYF
TRBJ2-5 TRBV18 13 CASSPPGAETQYF
TRBJ2-5 TRBV5-4 12 CASSPDRGEEYF